This TCR beta chain is from a study of T cell responses to AZD1222 COVID-19 vaccine. Study observations and caveats: Donors skewed white British and female; clonal diversity was possibly underestimated. Baseline seropositives among AZD1222 recipients totaled only five or six. Reportedly, close to half of spike-specific TCRs are directed against unmutated variant regions. The breadth and depth of Spike-specific TCRs increased once two AZD1222 doses had been given.

TCRdb's copy holds only in-frame clones and misses some; the assay was immunoSEQ multiplex PCR. Among about 120,000 clones, 80% to 90% were seen once, and the ten largest hold around 7.7%. V was trimmed by 8 bases and J by 3 bases, leaving 4 bases between them. The germline CDR1 and CDR2 sequences are MDHEN and SYDVKM. The CDR3 spans 11 residues. Remarks on this clone: Its antigen remains unknown. Other DNA variants within this sample encode the same CDR3.

The chain links TRBV28 to TRBJ1-4; no clear D. The source is an adult in good health. Material: peripheral blood, obtained on day 0 of AZD1222 vaccination. CDR3 in amino acids: CASSSNEKLFF. In nucleotides, the CDR3 is TGTGCCAGCTCGTCTAATGAAAAACTGTTTTTT.